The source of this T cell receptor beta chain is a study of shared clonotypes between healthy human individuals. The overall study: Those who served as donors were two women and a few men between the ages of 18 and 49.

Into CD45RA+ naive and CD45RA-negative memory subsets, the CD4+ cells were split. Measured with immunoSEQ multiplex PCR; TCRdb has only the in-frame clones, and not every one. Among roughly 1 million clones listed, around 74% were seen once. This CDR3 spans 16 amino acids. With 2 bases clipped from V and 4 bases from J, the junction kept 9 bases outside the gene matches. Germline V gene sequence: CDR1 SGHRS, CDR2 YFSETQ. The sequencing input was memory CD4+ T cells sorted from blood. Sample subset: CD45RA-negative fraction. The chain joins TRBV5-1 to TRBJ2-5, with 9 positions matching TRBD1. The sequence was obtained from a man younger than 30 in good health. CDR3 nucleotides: TGCGCCAGCAGCTTAGTAGGACAGGGGTTCGGAGAGACCCAGTACTTC. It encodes CASSLVGQGFGETQYF.